The 7 T cell receptor beta chains given below trace back to one sample, sequenced in a study of blood T cell repertoires in COVID-19. Produced via immunoSEQ multiplex PCR; TCRdb's table is partial and in-frame only. The sample includes hundreds of thousands of clones, around 83% seen only once; the top ten take roughly 4.7%. The source material was PBMCs or T cells enriched from blood (not recorded which). Receptor source: a man in his forties who had been exposed to COVID-19.

V and J are TRBV5-5 and TRBJ2-1, with a weak D call TRBD2 (6 bases). Germline CDR1 reads SGHKS; CDR2 reads YYEKEE (reference sequence). V lost 6 bases, J lost 0 bases, and 13 bases lay in between. The CDR3 contains 15 residues. The CDR3 is CASNSGVGSYNEQFF. CDR3 DNA: TGTGCCAGCAACTCGGGAGTGGGCTCCTACAATGAGCAGTTCTTC.

The chain combines TRBV30 with TRBJ1-2, with 7 bases aligning to TRBD1. V gave up 0 bases and J gave up 2 bases; unmatched junction bases: 0. There are 13 residues in the CDR3. The germline CDR1 and CDR2 sequences are GTSNPN and SVGIG (reference sequence). The CDR3 DNA sequence: TGTGCCTGGAGTGTGGGACAGAACTATGGCTACACCTTC. This sequence encodes CAWSVGQNYGYTF. The entire variable domain, with the rest obtained from reference TRBV30 and TRBJ1-2, is as follows: SQTIHQWPATLVQPVGSPLSLECTVEGTSNPNLYWYRQAAGRGLQLLFYSVGIGQISSEVPQNLSASRPQDRQFILSSKKLLLSDSGFYLCAWSVGQNYGYTFGSGTRLTVV.

The rearrangement uses TRBV30 and TRBJ2-1; 10 bases are shared with TRBD1. Germline loops: CDR1 GTSNPN, CDR2 SVGIG (reference sequence). This CDR3 has 13 residues. V lost 7 bases, J lost 7 bases, and 7 bases stayed unmatched. The CDR3 coding sequence is TGTGCCTATTTGAGACAGGGGGCGAATGAGCAGTTCTTC. Its translation is CAYLRQGANEQFF.

The gene calls are TRBV24-1 and TRBJ2-5; D may be TRBD1 (5 bases). This CDR3 region has 14 residues. Trimming cost V 6 bases and J 0 bases, with 10 bases left between them. CDR1 is KGHDR and CDR2 is SFDVKD in the germline V gene. CDR3 bases: TGTGCCACCAGTCAGGGCCCAAACCAAGAGACCCAGTACTTC. Translated, it gives CATSQGPNQETQYF.

This clone was seen more than once but under ten times. The CDR3 spells CASSKGQGSGNTIYF. The CDR3 region has the DNA TGTGCCAGCAGTAAGGGACAGGGAAGTGGAAACACCATATATTTT. The rearrangement joins TRBV6-5 to TRBJ1-3, with 9 bases matching TRBD1. V lost 5 bases, J lost 3 bases, and 5 bases stayed unmatched. The CDR3 has 15 residues. The germline V gene encodes CDR1 MNHEY and CDR2 SVGAGI.

J is TRBJ2-1 and V is TRBV5-1; perhaps TRBD1 as D (6 bases). Germline CDR1 reads SGHRS; CDR2 reads YFSETQ. The germline V and J ends were trimmed by 3 bases and 6 bases, with 16 bases remaining between them. CDR3 size: 15 residues. The CDR3 DNA follows: TGCGCCAGCAGCTCCGGACAGAAAACCTTCAATGAGCAGTTCTTC. Protein: CASSSGQKTFNEQFF.

This rearrangement joins TRBV18 to TRBJ2-3; 8 bases agree with TRBD2. From germline, CDR1 is KGHSH and CDR2 LQKENI. V trimming: 5 bases; J trimming: 2 bases; junction bases outside the gene matches: 6. CDR3 size: 15 residues. CDR3 DNA: TGTGCCAGCTCAGGCCTTAGCGGGGCCACAGATACGCAGTATTTT. This sequence encodes CASSGLSGATDTQYF. The entire variable domain, with the rest obtained from reference TRBV18 and TRBJ2-3, is as follows: NAGVMQNPRHLVRRRGQEARLRCSPMKGHSHVYWYRQLPEEGLKFMVYLQKENIIDESGMPKERFSAEFPKEGPSILRIQQVVRGDSAAYFCASSGLSGATDTQYFGPGTRLTVL.